This T cell receptor beta chain was captured in a study of blood T cells in healthy people across ages. The CDR3 runs to 14 residues. V was pared by 0 bases and J by 4 bases, with 9 bases between. Germline CDR1 is LGHNA and CDR2 is YSLEER. Study findings and constraints: Changes in expanded clonotypes were possibly confounded, as the CMV status of donors was unknown.

Through a sample-barcoded 5' primer and a J-beta primer mix, a second PCR was run for roughly 6 to 12 cycles. TCRdb fed the 5' RACE reads into MiXCR, producing one record per CDR3 protein. This repertoire shows approximately 1,700,000 distinct CDR3 sequences, about two fifths found once; its top ten account for about 23%. Notes on this clonotype: Its cognate antigen is unknown.

The specimen was blood. The receptor was derived from a human donor in good health. The chain employs TRBV4-3 and TRBJ1-1; tentatively, D is TRBD1 (5 bases). The CDR3 protein is CASSQDLGGTEAFF. DNA for the CDR3: TGCGCCAGCAGCCAAGATTTGGGGGGCACTGAAGCTTTCTTT.